The 5 T cell receptor beta chains below were found in one sample sequenced in a study of blood T cell repertoires in COVID-19. Profiled with immunoSEQ multiplex PCR; TCRdb holds only in-frame clones, not every one. The data show approximately 240,000 clones, around nine tenths seen once. The sample taken for sequencing was PBMCs or T cells enriched from blood (not recorded which). Receptors originate from a woman in her late teens or twenties who had recovered from COVID-19.

Remarks on this clone: This same CDR3 is encoded by further DNA sequences in the sample. V usage is TRBV5-1 and J usage is TRBJ2-3; TRBD2 agrees at 13 bases. The trim removed 4 bases at V and 3 bases at J, leaving 5 bases unmatched. The CDR3 has 16 residues. Germline CDR1 and CDR2: SGHRS and YFSETQ. The CDR3, as DNA: TGCGCCAGCAGCCCCCGGACTAGCGGGAGTACAGATACGCAGTATTTT. It specifies CASSPRTSGSTDTQYF.

CDR3 residues: CASSERGQGRTGELFF. DNA of the CDR3: TGTGCCAGCAGCGAGCGGGGACAGGGGCGCACCGGGGAGCTGTTTTTT. V is TRBV13 and J is TRBJ2-2; TRBD1 matches 10 bases. V shed 5 bases, J shed 4 bases, and the junction held 7 bases outside the gene matches. This CDR3 has 16 residues. CDR1 PRHDT and CDR2 FYEKMQ come from the germline V gene (reference sequence). Full variable domain (rest looked up from reference TRBV13 and TRBJ2-2): AAGVIQSPRHLIKEKRETATLKCYPIPRHDTVYWYQQGPGQDPQFLISFYEKMQSDKGSIPDRFSAQQFSDYHSELNMSSLELGDSALYFCASSERGQGRTGELFFGEGSRLTVL.

The V call is TRBV25-1, the J call TRBJ1-2, with 10 nucleotides matching TRBD1. From germline, CDR1 is MGHDK and CDR2 SYGVNS. After removal of 3 bases from V and 6 bases from J, the junction contained 7 bases not matched to a gene. The CDR3 loop spans 15 amino acids. The CDR3 region has the DNA TGTGCCAGCAGTGAGACCGGGACAGGGGTCCATGGCTACACCTTC. This encodes CASSETGTGVHGYTF.

The gene calls are TRBV28 and TRBJ2-7; 9 nucleotides agree with TRBD2. The germline gives CDR1 MDHEN, CDR2 SYDVKM. The CDR3 runs 16 residues. The V segment lost 10 bases and the J segment 2 bases; nucleotides outside the gene matches: 15. CDR3 bases: TGTGCCACCGTAGGAGGGGGGCTAGCGGGAACCTACGAGCAGTACTTC. This translates into CATVGGGLAGTYEQYF.

The chain is built from TRBV12-1 and TRBJ2-7; the table's D call, TRBD2, was not checked against the DNA. TRBV12-1 is classified as a pseudogene. The CDR3 runs 16 residues. The CDR3 nucleotides are TGTGCCAGCAGCTTTGGGGGGAGGTGCCCCTCCTACGAGCAGTACTTC. Translation gives CASSFGGRCPSYEQYF.